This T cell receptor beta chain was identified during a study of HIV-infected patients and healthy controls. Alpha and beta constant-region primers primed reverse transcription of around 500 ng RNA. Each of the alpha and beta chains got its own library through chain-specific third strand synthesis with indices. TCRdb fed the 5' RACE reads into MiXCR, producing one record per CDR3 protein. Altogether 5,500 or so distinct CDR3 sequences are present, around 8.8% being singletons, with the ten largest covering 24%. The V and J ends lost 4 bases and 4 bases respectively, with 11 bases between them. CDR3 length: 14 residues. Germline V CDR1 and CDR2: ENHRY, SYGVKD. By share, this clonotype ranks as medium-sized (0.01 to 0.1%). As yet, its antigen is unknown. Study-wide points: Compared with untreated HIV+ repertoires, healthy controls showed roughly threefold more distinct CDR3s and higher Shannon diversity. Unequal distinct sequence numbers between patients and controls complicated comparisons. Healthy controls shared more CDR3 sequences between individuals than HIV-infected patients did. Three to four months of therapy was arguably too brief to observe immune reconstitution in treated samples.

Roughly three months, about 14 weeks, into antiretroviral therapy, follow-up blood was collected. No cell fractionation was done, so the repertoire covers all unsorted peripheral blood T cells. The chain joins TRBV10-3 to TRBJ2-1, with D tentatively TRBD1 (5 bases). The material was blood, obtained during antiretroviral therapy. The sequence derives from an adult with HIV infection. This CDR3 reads CAISGAGRYNEQFF. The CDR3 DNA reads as TGTGCCATCAGTGGAGCAGGGCGATACAATGAGCAGTTCTTC.